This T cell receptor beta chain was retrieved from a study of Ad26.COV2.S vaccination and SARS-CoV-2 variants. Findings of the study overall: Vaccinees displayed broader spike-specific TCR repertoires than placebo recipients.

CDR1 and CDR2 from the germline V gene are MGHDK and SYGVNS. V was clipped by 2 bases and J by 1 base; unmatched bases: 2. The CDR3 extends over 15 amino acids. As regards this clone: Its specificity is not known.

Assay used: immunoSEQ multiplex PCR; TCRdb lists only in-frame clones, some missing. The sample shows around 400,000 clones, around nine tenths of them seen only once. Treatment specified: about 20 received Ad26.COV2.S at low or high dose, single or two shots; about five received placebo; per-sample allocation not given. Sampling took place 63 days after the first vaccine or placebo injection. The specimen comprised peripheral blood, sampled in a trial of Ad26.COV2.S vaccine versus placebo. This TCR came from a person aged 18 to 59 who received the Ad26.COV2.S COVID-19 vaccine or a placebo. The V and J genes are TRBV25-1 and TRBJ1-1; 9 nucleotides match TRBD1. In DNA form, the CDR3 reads TGTGCCAGCAGTGAAGGGACAGGGAGGAACACTGAAGCTTTCTTT. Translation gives CASSEGTGRNTEAFF.